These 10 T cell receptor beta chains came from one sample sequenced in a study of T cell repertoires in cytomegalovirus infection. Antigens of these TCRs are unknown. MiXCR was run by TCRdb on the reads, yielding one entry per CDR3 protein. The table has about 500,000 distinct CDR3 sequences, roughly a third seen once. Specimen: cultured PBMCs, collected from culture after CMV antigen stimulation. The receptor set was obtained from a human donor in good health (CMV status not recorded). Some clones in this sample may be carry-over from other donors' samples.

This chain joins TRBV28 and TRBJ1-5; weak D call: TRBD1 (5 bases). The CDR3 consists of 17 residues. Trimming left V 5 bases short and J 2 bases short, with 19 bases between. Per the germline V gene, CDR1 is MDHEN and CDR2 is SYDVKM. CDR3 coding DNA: TGTGCCAGCAGTCTGCGCGTGGGACTCCCTGGCAATCAGCCCCAGCATTTT. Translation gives CASSLRVGLPGNQPQHF.

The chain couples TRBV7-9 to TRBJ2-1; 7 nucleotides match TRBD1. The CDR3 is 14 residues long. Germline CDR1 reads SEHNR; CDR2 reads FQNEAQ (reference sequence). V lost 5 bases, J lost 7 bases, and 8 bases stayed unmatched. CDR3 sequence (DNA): TGTGCCAGCAGCCTCGGGACAGTGGGGAATGAGCAGTTCTTC. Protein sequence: CASSLGTVGNEQFF.

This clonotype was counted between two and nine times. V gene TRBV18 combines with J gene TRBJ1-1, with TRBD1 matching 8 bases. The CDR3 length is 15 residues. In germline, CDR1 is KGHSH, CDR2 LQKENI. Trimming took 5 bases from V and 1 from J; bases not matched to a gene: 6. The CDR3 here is CASSTQQGENTEAFF. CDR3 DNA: TGTGCCAGCTCAACGCAACAGGGGGAGAACACTGAAGCTTTCTTT.

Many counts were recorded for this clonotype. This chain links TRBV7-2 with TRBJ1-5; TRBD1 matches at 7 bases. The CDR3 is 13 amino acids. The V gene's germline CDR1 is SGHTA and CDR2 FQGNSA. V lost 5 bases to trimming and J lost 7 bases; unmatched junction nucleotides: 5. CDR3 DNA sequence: TGTGCCAGCAGCGACAGGGTTGGGCAGCCCCAGCATTTT. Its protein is CASSDRVGQPQHF.

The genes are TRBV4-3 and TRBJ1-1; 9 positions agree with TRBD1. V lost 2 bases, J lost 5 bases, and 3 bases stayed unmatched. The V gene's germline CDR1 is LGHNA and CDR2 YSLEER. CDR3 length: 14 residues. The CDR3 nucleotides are TGCGCCAGCAGCCAACCTGACAGGGGGACTGAAGCTTTCTTT. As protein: CASSQPDRGTEAFF.

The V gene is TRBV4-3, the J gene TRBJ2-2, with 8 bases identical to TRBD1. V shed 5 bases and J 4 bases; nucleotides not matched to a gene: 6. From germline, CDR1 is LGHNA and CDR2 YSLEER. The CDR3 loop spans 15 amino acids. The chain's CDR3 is CASSSGGAGTGELFF. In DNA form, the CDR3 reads TGCGCCAGCAGCTCAGGGGGCGCGGGCACCGGGGAGCTGTTTTTT.

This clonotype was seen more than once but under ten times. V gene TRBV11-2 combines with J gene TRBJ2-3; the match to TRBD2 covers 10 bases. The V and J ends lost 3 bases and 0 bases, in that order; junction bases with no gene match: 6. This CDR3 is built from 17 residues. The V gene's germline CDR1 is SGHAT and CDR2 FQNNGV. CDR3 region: CASSFPTSGVSTDTQYF. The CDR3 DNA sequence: TGTGCCAGCAGCTTTCCCACTAGCGGGGTTAGCACAGATACGCAGTATTTT. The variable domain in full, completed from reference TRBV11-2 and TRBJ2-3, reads EAGVAQSPRYKIIEKRQSVAFWCNPISGHATLYWYQQILGQGPKLLIQFQNNGVVDDSQLPKDRFSAERLKGVDSTLKIQPAKLEDSAVYLCASSFPTSGVSTDTQYFGPGTRLTVL.

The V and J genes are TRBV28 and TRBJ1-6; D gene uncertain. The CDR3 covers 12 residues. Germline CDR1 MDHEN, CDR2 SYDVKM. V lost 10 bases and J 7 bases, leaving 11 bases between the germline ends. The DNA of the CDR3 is TGTGCCACGGAAGGGCAGAATTCACCCCTCCACTTT. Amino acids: CATEGQNSPLHF. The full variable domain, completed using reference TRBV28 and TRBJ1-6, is DVKVTQSSRYLVKRTGEKVFLECVQDMDHENMFWYRQDPGLGLRLIYFSYDVKMKEKGDIPEGYSVSREKKERFSLILESASTNQTSMYLCATEGQNSPLHFGNGTRLTVT.

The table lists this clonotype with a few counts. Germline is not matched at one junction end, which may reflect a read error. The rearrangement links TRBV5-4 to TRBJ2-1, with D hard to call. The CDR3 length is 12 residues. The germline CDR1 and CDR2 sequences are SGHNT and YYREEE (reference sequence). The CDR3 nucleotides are TGTGCCAGCAGCTTGGCCTTGGGCATAGATACCTTC. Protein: CASSLALGIDTF.

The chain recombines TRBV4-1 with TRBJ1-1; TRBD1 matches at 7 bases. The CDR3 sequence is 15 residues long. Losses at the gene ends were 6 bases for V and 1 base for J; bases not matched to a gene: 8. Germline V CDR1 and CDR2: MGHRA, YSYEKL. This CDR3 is CASSPKGARNTEAFF. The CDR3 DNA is TGCGCCAGCAGTCCTAAGGGGGCGCGGAACACTGAAGCTTTCTTT.